Listed here is a single TCR beta chain. The antigen remains unidentified. Looked up from germline, CDR1 is SGDLS and CDR2 is YYNGEE. This CDR3 has 14 amino acids. The sample is drawn from a study of graft-versus-host responses after intestinal transplantation. At the level of the study: Transplants were multivisceral, liver-intestinal, or isolated intestinal. Tacrolimus and steroids were given for 2 to 4 years to all recipients after anti-thymocyte globulin induction. General observations from the study: Peak circulating GvH clone levels were associated with early post-transplant HvG declines. Some GvH clones were seen earlier in gut or blood, suggesting intestinal origin.

Profiling relied on immunoSEQ multiplex PCR, and the TCRdb table lists in-frame clones only, not all of them. The sample consists of about 86,000 clones, 88% of them appearing once. This chain connects TRBV9 to TRBJ2-5, with 8 bases that match TRBD2. The J call may not be correct, given that the DNA end is closer to TRBJ2-7. The source material was unstimulated CD4+ T cells sorted from spleen or lymph node cells, sampled before transplant. This clonotype originated in a human donor who was the organ donor for an intestinal transplant. CDR3 DNA: TGTGCCAGCAGCGTAGGCGGGAGGAACGACGAGCAGTACTTC. This codes for CASSVGGRNDEQYF.